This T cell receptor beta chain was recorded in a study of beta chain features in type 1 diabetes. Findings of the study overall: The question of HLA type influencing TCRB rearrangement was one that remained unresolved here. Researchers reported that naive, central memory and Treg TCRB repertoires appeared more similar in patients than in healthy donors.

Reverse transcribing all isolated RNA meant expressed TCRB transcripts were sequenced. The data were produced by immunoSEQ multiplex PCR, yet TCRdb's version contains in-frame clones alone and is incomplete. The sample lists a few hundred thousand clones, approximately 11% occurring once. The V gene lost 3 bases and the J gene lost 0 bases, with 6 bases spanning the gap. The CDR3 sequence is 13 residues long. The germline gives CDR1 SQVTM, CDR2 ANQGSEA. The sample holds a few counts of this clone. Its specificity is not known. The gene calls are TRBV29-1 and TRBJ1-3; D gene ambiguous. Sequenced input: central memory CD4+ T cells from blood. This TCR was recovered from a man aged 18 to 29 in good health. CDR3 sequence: CSVEPGSGNTIYF. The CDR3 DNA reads TGCAGCGTTGAGCCGGGCTCTGGAAACACCATATATTTT. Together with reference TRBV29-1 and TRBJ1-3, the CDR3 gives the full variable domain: SAVISQKPSRDICQRGTSLTIQCQVDSQVTMMFWYRQQPGQSLTLIATANQGSEATYESGFVIDKFPISRPNLTFSTLTVSNMSPEDSSIYLCSVEPGSGNTIYFGEGSWLTVV.